Shown below are 20 T cell receptor beta chains from a single sample sequenced in a study of preoperative IRX-2 immunotherapy in early breast cancer (dated by TCRdb to between 2018 and 2020). The treatment or condition label on this specimen signifies: preoperative locoregional IRX-2 cytokine immunotherapy. The method was the immunoSEQ multiplex PCR assay. Not all clones reach the TCRdb copy of this immuneACCESS table, which keeps in-frame sequences only. Checked studies attribute under half of the gap to unresolved V genes and leave the rest unexplained. The sample table contains about 11,000 clones; only one count was recorded for over 80% of them. 5.6% of the sample lies in the top ten. Sequenced here: lymph node tissue, sampled before IRX-2 immunotherapy. Receptors originate from a human donor with breast cancer.

This clone was seen a few times. The V gene is TRBV14, the J gene TRBJ2-5; no clear D. This CDR3 has 13 amino acids. Trimming cost V 0 bases and J 9 bases, with 11 bases left between them. In germline, CDR1 is SGHDN, CDR2 FVKESK. CDR3 coding DNA: TGTGCCAGCAGCCAAGATTGGTCTCCAGCCCAGTACTTC. Translation: CASSQDWSPAQYF.

The rearrangement uses TRBV6-8 and TRBJ1-4; the match to TRBD1 covers 10 bases. V was pared by 2 bases and J by 10 bases, with 16 bases of the junction left unmatched. CDR1 is MNHGY and CDR2 is SAAAGT in the germline V gene. This CDR3 has 18 amino acids. CDR3 sequence reads: CASSYDGTGVFPGVKLFF. CDR3 nucleotides: TGTGCCAGCAGTTACGACGGGACAGGGGTCTTCCCCGGTGTAAAACTGTTTTTT.

The chain employs TRBV22-1 and TRBJ2-2; whether TRBD1, the table's D call, matches the DNA was not checked. TRBV22-1 is reported as a pseudogene. The CDR3 is 12 residues long. The CDR3, as DNA: TGTGCCAGCAGTAGGACAGCCGGGGAGCTGTTTTTT. Encoded protein: CASSRTAGELFF.

Comment on this clone: Compared with germline, one end of the junction differs, possibly owing to a read error. V and J are TRBV23-1 and TRBJ1-4; weak D call: TRBD1 (6 bases). TRBV23-1 qualifies as an ORF whose function is uncertain. CDR3 length: 13 residues. CDR3 loop: CASSPDSQGGLFF. The CDR3 region has the DNA TGCGCCAGYAGTCCCGATTCACAGGGAGGGCTGTTTTTT.

This clone came up a few times. The chain couples TRBV6-8 to TRBJ2-1, with D possibly matching TRBD1 (6 bases). Per germline, CDR1 MNHGY and CDR2 SAAAGT. The CDR3 spans 15 residues. V lost 4 bases, J lost 6 bases, and 16 bases lay in between. DNA for the CDR3: TGTGCCAGCAGTTCTGAGGGGACACCCTCCAATGAGCAGTTCTTC. It codes for CASSSEGTPSNEQFF.

The chain combines TRBV28 with TRBJ1-1; 9 bases agree with TRBD1. Germline CDR1 is MDHEN and CDR2 is SYDVKM. The junction had 6 bases not matched to a gene; V was cut back by 2 bases and J by 2 bases. The CDR3 runs 16 residues. The CDR3 nucleotides are TGTGCCAGCAGTTTAACCCTGGACAGGGGAAACACTGAAGCTTTCTTT. Amino acid sequence: CASSLTLDRGNTEAFF.

The chain carries TRBV6-8 and TRBJ2-7; D is undetermined. The CDR3 totals 12 residues. The germline V gene has CDR1 MNHGY and CDR2 SAAAGT. Trimming stripped 11 bases from V and 5 bases from J, with 16 bases between. CDR3 residues: CAGAPGSNEQYF. In DNA, the CDR3 is TGTGCCGGAGCTCCGGGCAGCAACGAGCAGTACTTC.

V is TRBV6-8 and J is TRBJ2-1; no firm D call. Germline CDR1 MNHGY, CDR2 SAAAGT. The CDR3 contains 12 residues. V was cut by 2 bases and J by 4 bases, with 3 bases left in between. The CDR3 nucleotides are TGTGCCAGCAGTTACGGTTACAATGAGCAGTTCTTC. This sequence encodes CASSYGYNEQFF.

This clone was observed a handful of times. The genes are TRBV6-8 and TRBJ1-5; tentative D call: TRBD1 (6 bases). This CDR3 contains 14 residues. Germline CDR1 reads MNHGY; CDR2 reads SAAAGT. V lost 5 bases, J lost 5 bases, and 13 bases lay in between. The CDR3 loop is CASSGQSSYQPQHF. The CDR3 bases are TGTGCCAGCAGTGGACAGAGCTCCTATCAGCCCCAGCATTTT.

The chain employs TRBV29-1 and TRBJ1-2; D is perhaps TRBD1 (5 bases). V was trimmed by 6 bases and J by 4 bases, leaving 15 bases between them. CDR1 is SQVTM and CDR2 is ANQGSEA in the germline V gene. CDR3 length equals 13 residues. As DNA, the CDR3 is TGCAGCGTGGAAAGCGGGACGGCCTATGGCTACACCTTC. It is translated as CSVESGTAYGYTF.

The chain combines TRBV11-3 with TRBJ2-2; 11 bases line up with TRBD2. With V trimmed by 5 bases and J by 4 bases, 9 bases remained unmatched. Germline V gene sequence: CDR1 SGHNT, CDR2 YENEEA. The CDR3 is made up of 17 amino acids. CDR3 in DNA: TGTGCCAGCAGCCAGAGTAGCGGGAGGGCCGCCACCGGGGAGCTGTTTTTT. This gives the protein CASSQSSGRAATGELFF.

The chain is built from TRBV7-7 and TRBJ2-5, with D hard to call. The CDR3 is 14 amino acids. Per germline, CDR1 SSHAT and CDR2 FNYEAQ (reference sequence). V lost 3 bases and J 5 bases, leaving 13 bases between the germline ends. The CDR3 spells CASSLSGLGETQYF. For the CDR3, the DNA is TGTGCCAGCAGCTTGTCGGGCCTGGGGGAGACCCAGTACTTC.

The chain uses TRBV16 and TRBJ2-7; the D gene is possibly TRBD2 (6 bases). CDR3 size: 15 residues. The V gene's germline CDR1 is KGHSY and CDR2 FQNENV. V gave up 4 bases and J gave up 6 bases, with 19 bases separating them. The DNA of the CDR3 is TGTGCCAGCAGCCCTCGGGGAGGTGGGGTTGGCGAGCAGTACTTC. Translated, it gives CASSPRGGGVGEQYF.

The chain links TRBV7-8 to TRBJ2-3; 9 bases map to TRBD1. CDR3 length: 16 amino acids. The germline V gene encodes CDR1 SGHVS and CDR2 FQNEAQ. V gave up 9 bases and J gave up 2 bases; unmatched junction bases: 12. The CDR3 loop reads CASPPSGQGTTDTQYF. CDR3 in DNA: TGTGCCAGTCCCCCTAGCGGACAGGGGACCACAGATACGCAGTATTTT.

This clone was recorded once. V gene TRBV28 combines with J gene TRBJ1-2, with D perhaps matching TRBD1 (5 bases). The CDR3 runs to 16 residues. Germline assignment: CDR1 MDHEN and CDR2 SYDVKM. The V end lost 6 bases, the J end lost 1 base, and 18 bases lay between the germline ends. CDR3 coding DNA: TGTGCCAGCAGGCCCGCTGTAGGGACCCTTAACTATGGCTACACCTTC. Amino acid sequence: CASRPAVGTLNYGYTF.

V is TRBV23-1 and J is TRBJ2-3; 7 nucleotides agree with TRBD2. TRBV23-1 belongs to the ORF category, with a function that is uncertain. J lost 3 bases, V lost 6 bases, and 9 bases had no gene match. This CDR3 has 15 residues. The CDR3 DNA sequence: TGCGCCAGCAGCTCCCGGGACTACATGACAGATACGCAGTATTTT. Translating it yields CASSSRDYMTDTQYF.

J is TRBJ1-4 and V is TRBV19; tentative D call: TRBD1 (5 bases). This CDR3 contains 14 residues. With 8 bases removed from V and 0 bases from J, the gap between germline ends came to 10 bases. Germline V gives CDR1 LNHDA, CDR2 SQIVND (reference sequence). This CDR3 is CASRGHATNEKLFF. The CDR3, as DNA: TGTGCCAGTCGAGGACACGCAACTAATGAAAAACTGTTTTTT.

This chain joins TRBV6-8 and TRBJ1-2; TRBD1 matches at 7 bases. V was clipped by 7 bases and J by 8 bases; unmatched bases: 13. Germline V lookup: CDR1 MNHGY, CDR2 SAAAGT. The length of the CDR3 is 14 residues. CDR3 region: CASKAGGTVFGYTF. The CDR3 DNA reads TGTGCCAGCAAGGCGGGTGGGACAGTTTTCGGCTACACCTTC.

This rearrangement joins TRBV19 to TRBJ1-1; D is perhaps TRBD1 (5 bases). The length of the CDR3 is 18 residues. V lost 5 bases, J lost 3 bases, and 25 bases lay in between. CDR1 is LNHDA and CDR2 is SQIVND in the germline V gene (reference sequence). CDR3 DNA: TGTGCCAGTAGTCCCCGGGCTCCAAGGGGCAAGGAGGACACTGAAGCTTTCTTT. Translation: CASSPRAPRGKEDTEAFF.

This chain connects TRBV6-8 to TRBJ1-4, with no clear D. Germline CDR1 reads MNHGY; CDR2 reads SAAAGT. The CDR3 runs to 14 residues. Deletions cut 8 bases from V and 5 bases from J, with 15 bases between. CDR3 region: CASGLGGVNEKLFF. The CDR3 region has the DNA TGTGCCAGCGGCTTGGGCGGGGTGAATGAAAAACTGTTTTTT.